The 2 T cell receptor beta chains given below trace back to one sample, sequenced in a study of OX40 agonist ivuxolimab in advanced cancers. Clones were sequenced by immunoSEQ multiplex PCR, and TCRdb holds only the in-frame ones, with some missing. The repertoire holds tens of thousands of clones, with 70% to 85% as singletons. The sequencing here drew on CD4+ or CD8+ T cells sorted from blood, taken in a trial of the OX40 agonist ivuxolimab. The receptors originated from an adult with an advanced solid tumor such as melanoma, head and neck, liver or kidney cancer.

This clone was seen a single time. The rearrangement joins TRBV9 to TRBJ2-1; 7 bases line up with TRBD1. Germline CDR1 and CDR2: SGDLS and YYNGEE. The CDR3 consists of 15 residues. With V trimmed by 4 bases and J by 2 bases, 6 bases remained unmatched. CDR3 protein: CASSTGQYPYNEQFF. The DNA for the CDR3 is TGTGCCAGCAGCACGGGACAGTACCCCTACAATGAGCAGTTCTTC.

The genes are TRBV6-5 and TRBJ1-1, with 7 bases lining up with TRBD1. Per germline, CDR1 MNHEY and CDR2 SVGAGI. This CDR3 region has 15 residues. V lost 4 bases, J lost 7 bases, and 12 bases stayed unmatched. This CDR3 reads CASSFSPDRLGEAFF. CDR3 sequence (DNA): TGTGCCAGCAGTTTCAGCCCGGACAGGTTGGGTGAAGCTTTCTTT.